The rows below give T cell receptor beta chains drawn from one sample of a study of regulatory T cells in long-lasting Graves disease. A single record per CDR3 protein comes from TCRdb applying MiXCR to the multiplex PCR reads. The sample holds a few hundred thousand distinct CDR3 sequences, approximately 20% seen once. The sample in question was peripheral blood mononuclear cells (PBMCs), obtained at new diagnosis, from a patient treated with antithyroid drugs. The receptors stem from a female donor with Graves disease. Each CDR3 is given with its conserved first and last residue. Fields, in order: CDR3 protein, CDR3 DNA, V gene, D gene, clone size, J gene. The D gene is left open where the match is weak. The listing skips clone size in some rows; elsewhere it reads once, few, many or a size class.

CDR3aa: CASSYSSSGASYEQYF; CDR3nt: TGTGCCAGCAGTTACTCGAGTAGTGGGGCCTCCTACGAGCAGTACTTC; v_gene: TRBV6-5; d_gene: .; abundance: many; j_gene: TRBJ2-7
CDR3aa: CSATYSGKGTDTQYF; CDR3nt: TGCAGTGCGACCTATAGCGGGAAGGGGACAGATACGCAGTATTTT; v_gene: TRBV20-1; d_gene: TRBD2; abundance: many; j_gene: TRBJ2-3
CDR3aa: CATSGTGTTHGETQYF; CDR3nt: TGTGCCACCAGTGGAACCGGGACGACGCACGGGGAGACCCAGTACTTC; v_gene: TRBV24-1; d_gene: .; abundance: many; j_gene: TRBJ2-5
CDR3aa: CAWSVRGTQPQHF; CDR3nt: TGTGCCTGGAGTGTACGGGGGACTCAGCCCCAGCATTTT; v_gene: TRBV30; d_gene: .; abundance: many; j_gene: TRBJ1-5
CDR3aa: CASSERTGEPETQYF; CDR3nt: TGTGCCAGCAGTGAAAGGACAGGAGAGCCCGAGACCCAGTACTTC; v_gene: TRBV12-3/TRBV12-4; d_gene: TRBD1; abundance: many; j_gene: TRBJ2-5
CDR3aa: CASSSRLAEIPDTQYF; CDR3nt: TGTGCCAGCAGCTCCCGACTAGCGGAAATCCCCGATACGCAGTATTTT; v_gene: TRBV11-2; d_gene: TRBD2; abundance: few; j_gene: TRBJ2-3
CDR3aa: CASSLGARGARGTQYF; CDR3nt: TGTGCCAGCAGCTTAGGGGCTAGAGGAGCCCGGGGGACCCAGTACTTC; v_gene: TRBV11-3; d_gene: .; abundance: many; j_gene: TRBJ2-5
CDR3aa: CASSPRVPGPSSYEQYF; CDR3nt: TGTGCCAGCAGCCCTAGAGTACCAGGGCCGAGCTCCTACGAGCAGTACTTC; v_gene: TRBV12-3/TRBV12-4; d_gene: .; abundance: many; j_gene: TRBJ2-7
CDR3aa: CASSQAPSWDTQYF; CDR3nt: TGCGCCAGCAGCCAAGCCCCCTCATGGGATACGCAGTATTTT; v_gene: TRBV4-3; d_gene: .; abundance: many; j_gene: TRBJ2-3
CDR3aa: CATSDFRQGADTQYF; CDR3nt: TGTGCCACCAGTGATTTTCGCCAGGGGGCAGATACGCAGTATTTT; v_gene: TRBV11-3; d_gene: TRBD1; abundance: few; j_gene: TRBJ2-3
CDR3aa: CSARDISGQPQHF; CDR3nt: TGCAGTGCTAGAGATATTTCGGGGCAGCCCCAGCATTTT; v_gene: TRBV20-1; d_gene: .; abundance: many; j_gene: TRBJ1-5
CDR3aa: CASSPVSGSVDEQFF; CDR3nt: TGTGCCAGCAGTCCCGTTAGCGGGAGTGTCGATGAGCAGTTCTTC; v_gene: TRBV6-1; d_gene: TRBD2; abundance: many; j_gene: TRBJ2-1
CDR3aa: CASSYSELLGHPPSNYGYTF; CDR3nt: TGTGCCAGCAGTTACTCTGAACTACTGGGACATCCACCGTCTAACTATGGCTACACCTTC; v_gene: TRBV6-5; d_gene: .; abundance: .; j_gene: TRBJ1-2
CDR3aa: CASSPFTSGIPSEQYF; CDR3nt: TGCGCCAGCAGCCCCTTTACTAGCGGGATTCCCTCCGAGCAGTACTTC; v_gene: TRBV5-1; d_gene: TRBD2; abundance: .; j_gene: TRBJ2-7
CDR3aa: CASSLGAGTKNTGELFF; CDR3nt: TGTGCCAGCAGCTTAGGCGCCGGGACAAAGAACACCGGGGAGCTGTTTTTT; v_gene: TRBV7-2; d_gene: .; abundance: .; j_gene: TRBJ2-2
CDR3aa: CASSSTGWETQYF; CDR3nt: TGTGCCAGCAGTTCAACGGGGTGGGAGACCCAGTACTTC; v_gene: TRBV12-3/TRBV12-4; d_gene: .; abundance: many; j_gene: TRBJ2-5
CDR3aa: CATSRDSGSGIQETQYF; CDR3nt: TGTGCCACCAGCAGAGATTCGGGTAGCGGGATCCAAGAGACCCAGTACTTC; v_gene: TRBV15; d_gene: TRBD2; abundance: many; j_gene: TRBJ2-5
CDR3aa: CSAEDLAYNEQFF; CDR3nt: TGCAGCGCCGAGGACTTGGCGTACAATGAGCAGTTCTTC; v_gene: TRBV29-1; d_gene: .; abundance: many; j_gene: TRBJ2-1
CDR3aa: CSAHIGAGGTDTQYF; CDR3nt: TGCAGTGCCCACATCGGAGCGGGAGGCACAGATACGCAGTATTTT; v_gene: TRBV20-1; d_gene: TRBD2; abundance: many; j_gene: TRBJ2-3
CDR3aa: CASSPRTSGRPTDTQYF; CDR3nt: TGCGCCAGCAGCCCTCGGACTAGCGGGAGACCCACAGATACGCAGTATTTT; v_gene: TRBV4-1; d_gene: TRBD2; abundance: few; j_gene: TRBJ2-3
CDR3aa: CASNPAGMGEQFF; CDR3nt: TGTGCCAGTAATCCAGCGGGAATGGGTGAGCAGTTCTTC; v_gene: TRBV19; d_gene: TRBD2; abundance: many; j_gene: TRBJ2-1
CDR3aa: CASSPSGTDIAKNIQYF; CDR3nt: TGTGCCAGCAGCCCTTCGGGGACAGACATAGCCAAAAACATTCAGTACTTC; v_gene: TRBV9; d_gene: TRBD1; abundance: few; j_gene: TRBJ2-4
CDR3aa: CASRQAPLTGELFF; CDR3nt: TGTGCCAGCAGACAGGCACCCTTGACCGGGGAGCTGTTTTTT; v_gene: TRBV12-3/TRBV12-4; d_gene: .; abundance: few; j_gene: TRBJ2-2
CDR3aa: CASSLAPAGGGADTQYF; CDR3nt: TGTGCTAGCAGCTTAGCCCCAGCGGGAGGTGGAGCAGATACGCAGTATTTT; v_gene: TRBV7-7; d_gene: TRBD2; abundance: few; j_gene: TRBJ2-3
CDR3aa: CASSQSQPSGNTIYF; CDR3nt: TGCGCCAGCAGCCAATCGCAGCCCTCTGGAAACACCATATATTTT; v_gene: TRBV4-1; d_gene: .; abundance: many; j_gene: TRBJ1-3
CDR3aa: CASSQMTGGDGYTF; CDR3nt: TGCGCCAGCAGTCAGATGACAGGGGGGGATGGCTACACCTTC; v_gene: TRBV10-2; d_gene: TRBD1; abundance: .; j_gene: TRBJ1-2
CDR3aa: CASSEYMAGGGIGELFF; CDR3nt: TGTGCCAGCAGTGAATATATGGCAGGGGGCGGCATAGGGGAGCTGTTTTTT; v_gene: TRBV2; d_gene: TRBD1; abundance: .; j_gene: TRBJ2-2
CDR3aa: CSAPPSGGPAQYF; CDR3nt: TGCAGTGCCCCGCCTAGCGGAGGCCCCGCTCAGTACTTC; v_gene: TRBV20-1; d_gene: TRBD2; abundance: many; j_gene: TRBJ2-4
CDR3aa: CASSTRGRNTEAFF; CDR3nt: TGTGCCAGCAGCACCCGGGGGAGGAACACTGAAGCTTTCTTT; v_gene: TRBV13; d_gene: .; abundance: .; j_gene: TRBJ1-1
CDR3aa: CASSYSRQAAYEQYF; CDR3nt: TGTGCCAGCAGTTACTCCCGCCAGGCCGCCTACGAGCAGTACTTC; v_gene: TRBV6-5; d_gene: .; abundance: few; j_gene: TRBJ2-7
CDR3aa: CAWRGRGGNTEAFF; CDR3nt: TGTGCCTGGAGGGGAAGGGGGGGCAACACTGAAGCTTTCTTT; v_gene: TRBV30; d_gene: .; abundance: many; j_gene: TRBJ1-1
CDR3aa: CASRGGGLADLQETQYF; CDR3nt: TGTGCCAGCAGGGGGGGGGGACTAGCGGACCTCCAAGAGACCCAGTACTTC; v_gene: TRBV5-1; d_gene: TRBD2; abundance: few; j_gene: TRBJ2-5
CDR3aa: CASSPGPTMNTEAFF; CDR3nt: TGTGCCAGCTCACCGGGACCGACTATGAACACTGAAGCTTTCTTT; v_gene: TRBV18; d_gene: .; abundance: many; j_gene: TRBJ1-1
CDR3aa: CASSLAQGQTQYF; CDR3nt: TGTGCCAGCAGCTTGGCACAGGGCCAGACCCAGTACTTC; v_gene: TRBV5-8; d_gene: .; abundance: few; j_gene: TRBJ2-5
CDR3aa: CASSGLNTEAFF; CDR3nt: TGTGCCAGCAGCGGACTGAACACTGAAGCTTTCTTT; v_gene: TRBV2; d_gene: .; abundance: .; j_gene: TRBJ1-1
CDR3aa: CASSQDRGGRGYEQYF; CDR3nt: TGCGCCAGCAGCCAAGATCGGGGGGGCCGGGGGTACGAGCAGTACTTC; v_gene: TRBV4-3; d_gene: TRBD2; abundance: many; j_gene: TRBJ2-7
CDR3aa: CASGTGPTNEKLFF; CDR3nt: TGTGCCAGCGGCACCGGCCCAACTAATGAAAAACTGTTTTTT; v_gene: TRBV9; d_gene: .; abundance: many; j_gene: TRBJ1-4
CDR3aa: CASSSLGLRGELFF; CDR3nt: TGTGCCAGCAGCTCCTTGGGACTCCGGGGGGAGCTGTTTTTT; v_gene: TRBV11-2; d_gene: .; abundance: .; j_gene: TRBJ2-2
CDR3aa: CASSQIKSGELFF; CDR3nt: TGTGCCAGCAGCCAGATAAAGTCCGGGGAGCTGTTTTTT; v_gene: TRBV6-2/TRBV6-3; d_gene: .; abundance: .; j_gene: TRBJ2-2
CDR3aa: CASSPGFRDTIYF; CDR3nt: TGTGCCAGTAGTCCAGGGTTTCGGGACACCATATATTTT; v_gene: TRBV19; d_gene: .; abundance: many; j_gene: TRBJ1-3
CDR3aa: CASSPYFGSMNTGELFF; CDR3nt: TGTGCCAGCAGCCCATATTTCGGGAGCATGAATACCGGGGAGCTGTTTTTT; v_gene: TRBV7-9; d_gene: .; abundance: many; j_gene: TRBJ2-2
CDR3aa: CASSSVPGQGTGSGSGNTIYF; CDR3nt: TGTGCCAGCAGTTCCGTCCCGGGACAGGGAACGGGGTCCGGATCTGGAAACACCATATATTTT; v_gene: TRBV6-7; d_gene: TRBD1; abundance: many; j_gene: TRBJ1-3
CDR3aa: CSARGHTADYNEQFF; CDR3nt: TGCAGTGCTAGAGGCCATACGGCAGACTACAATGAGCAGTTCTTC; v_gene: TRBV20-1; d_gene: .; abundance: many; j_gene: TRBJ2-1
CDR3aa: CAISESDSNSYNEQFF; CDR3nt: TGTGCCATCAGTGAGTCTGACAGCAACTCCTACAATGAGCAGTTCTTC; v_gene: TRBV10-3; d_gene: .; abundance: many; j_gene: TRBJ2-1
CDR3aa: CAWTRTVQAFF; CDR3nt: TGTGCCTGGACCAGGACAGTCCAAGCTTTCTTT; v_gene: TRBV30; d_gene: .; abundance: many; j_gene: TRBJ1-1
CDR3aa: CASKWDTGNTIYF; CDR3nt: TGTGCCAGTAAATGGGATACTGGAAACACCATATATTTT; v_gene: TRBV19; d_gene: .; abundance: .; j_gene: TRBJ1-3